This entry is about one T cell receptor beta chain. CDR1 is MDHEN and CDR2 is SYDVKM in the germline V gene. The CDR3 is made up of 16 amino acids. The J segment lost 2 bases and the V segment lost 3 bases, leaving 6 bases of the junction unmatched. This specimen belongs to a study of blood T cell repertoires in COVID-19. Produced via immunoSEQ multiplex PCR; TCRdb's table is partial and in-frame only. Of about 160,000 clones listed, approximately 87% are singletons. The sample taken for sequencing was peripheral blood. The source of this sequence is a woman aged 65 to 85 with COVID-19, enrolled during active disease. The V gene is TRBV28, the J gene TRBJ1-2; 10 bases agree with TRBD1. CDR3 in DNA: TGTGCCAGCAGTTTCCCGACAGGGGGCTTCAACTATGGCTACACCTTC. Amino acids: CASSFPTGGFNYGYTF.